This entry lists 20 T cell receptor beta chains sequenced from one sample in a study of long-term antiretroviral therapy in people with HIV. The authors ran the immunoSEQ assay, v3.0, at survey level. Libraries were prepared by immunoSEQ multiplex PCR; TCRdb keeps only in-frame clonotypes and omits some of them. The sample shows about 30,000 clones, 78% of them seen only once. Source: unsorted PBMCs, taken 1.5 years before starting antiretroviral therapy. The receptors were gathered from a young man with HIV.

The CDR3 protein is CASSFQGTSGYNEQFF. Written as DNA, the CDR3 is TGTGCCAGCAGCTTCCAAGGGACTAGCGGTTACAATGAGCAGTTCTTC. The V and J genes are TRBV5-4 and TRBJ2-1, with 11 bases that match TRBD2. The V segment lost 2 bases and the J segment 4 bases; nucleotides outside the gene matches: 5. The CDR3 consists of 16 residues. Germline loops: CDR1 SGHNT, CDR2 YYREEE (reference sequence).

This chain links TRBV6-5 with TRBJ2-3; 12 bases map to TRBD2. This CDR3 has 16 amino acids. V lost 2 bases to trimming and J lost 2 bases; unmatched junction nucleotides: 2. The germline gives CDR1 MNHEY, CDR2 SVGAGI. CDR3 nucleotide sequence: TGTGCCAGCAGTTACCTAGCGGGGGGGCCCACAGATACGCAGTATTTT. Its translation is CASSYLAGGPTDTQYF.

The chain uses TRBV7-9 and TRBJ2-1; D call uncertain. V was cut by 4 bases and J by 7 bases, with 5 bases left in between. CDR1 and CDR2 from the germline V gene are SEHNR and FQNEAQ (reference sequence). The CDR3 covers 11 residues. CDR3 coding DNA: TGTGCCAGCAGCTCCTCAAATGAGCAGTTCTTC. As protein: CASSSSNEQFF.

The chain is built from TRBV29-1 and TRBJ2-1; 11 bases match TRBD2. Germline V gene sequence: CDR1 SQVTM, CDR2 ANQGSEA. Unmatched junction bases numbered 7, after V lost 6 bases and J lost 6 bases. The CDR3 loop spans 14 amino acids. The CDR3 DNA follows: TGCAGCGTAAGTGGACTAGCGGGTACCAATGAGCAGTTCTTC. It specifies CSVSGLAGTNEQFF.

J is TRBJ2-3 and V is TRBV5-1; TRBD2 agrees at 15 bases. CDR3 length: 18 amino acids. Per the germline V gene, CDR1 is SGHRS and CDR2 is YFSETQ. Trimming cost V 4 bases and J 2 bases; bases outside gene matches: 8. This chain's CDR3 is CASSPPGLAGGLTDTQYF. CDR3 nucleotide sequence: TGCGCCAGCAGCCCCCCGGGACTAGCGGGGGGCCTCACAGATACGCAGTATTTT.

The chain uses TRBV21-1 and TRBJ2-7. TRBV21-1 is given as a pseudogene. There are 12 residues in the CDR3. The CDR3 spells CASSKKVYEQYF. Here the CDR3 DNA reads TGTGCCAGCAGCAAAAAGGTCTACGAGCAGTACTTC.

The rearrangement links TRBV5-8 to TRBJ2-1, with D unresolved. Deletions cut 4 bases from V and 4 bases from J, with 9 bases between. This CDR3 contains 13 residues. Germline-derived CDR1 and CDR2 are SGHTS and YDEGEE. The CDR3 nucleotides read TGTGCCAGCAGCCCCCAAAATTACAATGAGCAGTTCTTC. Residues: CASSPQNYNEQFF.

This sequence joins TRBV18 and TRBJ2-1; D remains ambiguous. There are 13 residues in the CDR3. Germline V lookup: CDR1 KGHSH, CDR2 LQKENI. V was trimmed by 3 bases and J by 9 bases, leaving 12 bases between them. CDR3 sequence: CASSPLDSSEQFF. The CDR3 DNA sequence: TGTGCCAGCTCACCGCTGGATAGTTCTGAGCAGTTCTTC.

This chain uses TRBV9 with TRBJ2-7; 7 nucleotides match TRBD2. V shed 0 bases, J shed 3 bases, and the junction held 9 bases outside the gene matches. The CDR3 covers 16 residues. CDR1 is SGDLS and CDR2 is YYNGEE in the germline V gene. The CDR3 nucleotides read TGTGCCAGCAGCGTAGACAGCGGGGAATCCCACTACGAGCAGTACTTC. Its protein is CASSVDSGESHYEQYF.

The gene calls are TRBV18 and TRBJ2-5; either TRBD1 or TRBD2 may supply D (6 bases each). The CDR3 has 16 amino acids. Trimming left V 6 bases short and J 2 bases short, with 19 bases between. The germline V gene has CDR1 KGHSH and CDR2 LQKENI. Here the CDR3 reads CASSRNPGGRQETQYF. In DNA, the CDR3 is TGTGCCAGCTCTCGAAACCCCGGGGGCAGACAAGAGACCCAGTACTTC.

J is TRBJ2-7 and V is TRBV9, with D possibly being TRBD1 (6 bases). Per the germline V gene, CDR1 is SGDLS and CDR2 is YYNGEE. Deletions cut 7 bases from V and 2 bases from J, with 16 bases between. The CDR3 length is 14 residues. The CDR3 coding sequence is TGTGCCAGCGGCCCGGGACAAGACACCTACGAGCAGTACTTC. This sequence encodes CASGPGQDTYEQYF.

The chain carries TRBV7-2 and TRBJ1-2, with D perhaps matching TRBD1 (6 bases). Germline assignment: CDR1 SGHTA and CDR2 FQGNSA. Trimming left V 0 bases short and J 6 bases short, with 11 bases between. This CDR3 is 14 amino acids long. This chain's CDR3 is CASSLARRGDGYTF. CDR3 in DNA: TGTGCCAGCAGCTTAGCAAGGAGGGGGGATGGCTACACCTTC. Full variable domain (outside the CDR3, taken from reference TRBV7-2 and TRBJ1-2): GAGVSQSPSNKVTEKGKDVELRCDPISGHTALYWYRQSLGQGLEFLIYFQGNSAPDKSGLPSDRFSAERTGGSVSTLTIQRTQQEDSAVYLCASSLARRGDGYTFGSGTRLTVV.

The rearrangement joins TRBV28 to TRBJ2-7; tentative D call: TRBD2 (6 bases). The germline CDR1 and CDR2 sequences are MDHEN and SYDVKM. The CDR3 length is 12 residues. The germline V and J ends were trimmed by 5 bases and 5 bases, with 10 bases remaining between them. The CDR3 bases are TGTGCCAGCAGTCCACGCGGGGACGAGCAGTACTTC. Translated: CASSPRGDEQYF.

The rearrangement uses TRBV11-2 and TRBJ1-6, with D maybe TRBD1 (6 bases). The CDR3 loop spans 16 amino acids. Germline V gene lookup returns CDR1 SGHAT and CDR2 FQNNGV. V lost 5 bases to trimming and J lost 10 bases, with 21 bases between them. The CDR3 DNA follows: TGTGCCAGCAGCCCTCTTCGGGGGACAAGGCGGTCACCCCTCCACTTT. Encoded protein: CASSPLRGTRRSPLHF.

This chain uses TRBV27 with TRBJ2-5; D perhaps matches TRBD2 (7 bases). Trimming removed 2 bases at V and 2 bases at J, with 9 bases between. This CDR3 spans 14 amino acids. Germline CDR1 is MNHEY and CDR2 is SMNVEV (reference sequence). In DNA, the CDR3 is TGTGCCAGCAGTTTAGGGGGGGCGCAAGAGACCCAGTACTTC. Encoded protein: CASSLGGAQETQYF.

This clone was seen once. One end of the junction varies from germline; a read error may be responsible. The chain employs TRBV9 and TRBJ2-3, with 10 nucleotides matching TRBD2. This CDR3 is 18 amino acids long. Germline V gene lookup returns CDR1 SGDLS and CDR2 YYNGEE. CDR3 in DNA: TGTGCTAGCAGCGTGGGTCTAGCGGGGGCCTTTAGCACAGATACGCAGTATTTT. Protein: CASSVGLAGAFSTDTQYF.

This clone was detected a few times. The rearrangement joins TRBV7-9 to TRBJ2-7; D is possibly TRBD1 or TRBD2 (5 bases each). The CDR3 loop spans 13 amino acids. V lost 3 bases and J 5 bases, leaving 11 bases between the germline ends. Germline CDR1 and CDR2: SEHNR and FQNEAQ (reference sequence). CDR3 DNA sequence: TGTGCCAGCAGCTTGGGGGTATTGGACGAGCAGTACTTC. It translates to CASSLGVLDEQYF.

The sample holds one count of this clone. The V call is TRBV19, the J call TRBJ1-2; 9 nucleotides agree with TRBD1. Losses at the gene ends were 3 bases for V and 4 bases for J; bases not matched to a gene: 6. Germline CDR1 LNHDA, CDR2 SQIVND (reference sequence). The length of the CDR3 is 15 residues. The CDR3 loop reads CASSMDRGFTYGYTF. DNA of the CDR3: TGTGCCAGTAGTATGGACAGGGGATTTACCTATGGCTACACCTTC.

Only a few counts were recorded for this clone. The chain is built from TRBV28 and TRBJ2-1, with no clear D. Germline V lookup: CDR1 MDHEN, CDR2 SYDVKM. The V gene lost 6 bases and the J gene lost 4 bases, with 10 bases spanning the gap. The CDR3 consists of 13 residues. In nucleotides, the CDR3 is TGTGCCAGCAGCAACGACCCTTACAATGAGCAGTTCTTC. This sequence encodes CASSNDPYNEQFF.

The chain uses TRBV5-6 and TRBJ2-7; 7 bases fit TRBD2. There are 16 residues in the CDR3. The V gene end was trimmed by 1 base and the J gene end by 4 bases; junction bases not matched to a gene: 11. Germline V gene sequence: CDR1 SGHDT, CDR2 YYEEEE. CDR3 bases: TGTGCCAGCAGCTTGTCGCCCAGCGGGGTGCCATACGAGCAGTACTTC. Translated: CASSLSPSGVPYEQYF.